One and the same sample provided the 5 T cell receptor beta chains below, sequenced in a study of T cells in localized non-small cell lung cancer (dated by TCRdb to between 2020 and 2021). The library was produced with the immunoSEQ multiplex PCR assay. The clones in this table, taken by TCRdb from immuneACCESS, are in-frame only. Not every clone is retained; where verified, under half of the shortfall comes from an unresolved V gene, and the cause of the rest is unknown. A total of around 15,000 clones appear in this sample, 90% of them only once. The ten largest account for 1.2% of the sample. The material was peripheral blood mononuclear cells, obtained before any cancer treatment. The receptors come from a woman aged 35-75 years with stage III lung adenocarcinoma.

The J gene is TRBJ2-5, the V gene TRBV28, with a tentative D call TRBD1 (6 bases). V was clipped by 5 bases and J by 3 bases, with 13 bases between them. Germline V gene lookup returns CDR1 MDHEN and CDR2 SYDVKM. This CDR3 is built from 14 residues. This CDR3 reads CASSLRDNEETQYF. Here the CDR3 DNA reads TGTGCCAGCAGTCTCCGGGACAATGAAGAGACCCAGTACTTC. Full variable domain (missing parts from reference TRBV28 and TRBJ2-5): DVKVTQSSRYLVKRTGEKVFLECVQDMDHENMFWYRQDPGLGLRLIYFSYDVKMKEKGDIPEGYSVSREKKERFSLILESASTNQTSMYLCASSLRDNEETQYFGPGTRLLVL.

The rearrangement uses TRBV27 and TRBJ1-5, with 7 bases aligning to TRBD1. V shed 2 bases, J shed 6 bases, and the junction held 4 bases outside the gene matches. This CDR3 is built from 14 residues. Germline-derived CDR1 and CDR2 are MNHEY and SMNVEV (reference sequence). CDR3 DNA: TGTGCCAGCAGTTTAGTAGCAGGGGGTCAGCCCCAGCATTTT. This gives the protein CASSLVAGGQPQHF.

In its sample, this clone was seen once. This chain's CDR3 is CASTRDSSTGETQYF. The CDR3, as DNA: TGCGCCAGCACCCGGGACAGCTCCACCGGAGAGACCCAGTACTTC. The J gene is TRBJ2-5, the V gene TRBV5-1; TRBD1 matches at 7 bases. V dropped 6 bases and J dropped 4; count of bases not matched to a gene: 12. The CDR3 is 15 amino acids. Germline CDR1 reads SGHRS; CDR2 reads YFSETQ.

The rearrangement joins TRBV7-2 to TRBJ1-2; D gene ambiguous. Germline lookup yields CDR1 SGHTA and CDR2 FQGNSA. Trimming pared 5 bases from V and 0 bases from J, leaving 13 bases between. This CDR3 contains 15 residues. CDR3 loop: CASSLDFGTNYGYTF. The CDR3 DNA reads TGTGCCAGCAGCCTAGACTTTGGAACTAACTATGGCTACACCTTC. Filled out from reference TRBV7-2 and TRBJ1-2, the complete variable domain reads GAGVSQSPSNKVTEKGKDVELRCDPISGHTALYWYRQSLGQGLEFLIYFQGNSAPDKSGLPSDRFSAERTGGSVSTLTIQRTQQEDSAVYLCASSLDFGTNYGYTFGSGTRLTVV.

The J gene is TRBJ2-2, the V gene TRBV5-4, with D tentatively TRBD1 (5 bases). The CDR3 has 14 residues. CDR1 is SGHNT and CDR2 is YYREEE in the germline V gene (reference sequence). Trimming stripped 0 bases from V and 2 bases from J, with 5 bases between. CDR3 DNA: TGTGCCAGCAGCTTGGGGACAAACACCGGGGAGCTGTTTTTT. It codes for CASSLGTNTGELFF.